The 23 T cell receptor beta chains given below trace back to one sample, sequenced in a study of blood T cell repertoires in COVID-19. Produced via immunoSEQ multiplex PCR; TCRdb's table is partial and in-frame only. Of approximately 100,000 clones in the sample, roughly 85% were seen once. Input material: peripheral blood. The receptors shown here come from an elderly man with acute or convalescent COVID-19.

This chain uses TRBV6-5 with TRBJ2-1, with 7 positions matching TRBD2. The junction had 5 bases not matched to a gene; V was cut back by 3 bases and J by 0 bases. Looked up from germline, CDR1 is MNHEY and CDR2 is SVGAGI. The CDR3 runs 16 residues. CDR3 region: CASSYTAGPSYNEQFF. In nucleotides, the CDR3 is TGTGCCAGCAGTTATACAGCGGGACCCTCCTACAATGAGCAGTTCTTC.

The chain couples TRBV6-5 to TRBJ1-3, with unresolved D. V was cut by 2 bases and J by 0 bases, with 5 bases left in between. The CDR3 has 14 amino acids. The germline CDR1 and CDR2 sequences are MNHEY and SVGAGI. CDR3 protein: CASSYGNSGNTIYF. The CDR3 region has the DNA TGTGCCAGCAGTTACGGCAACTCTGGAAACACCATATATTTT.

The chain employs TRBV7-8 and TRBJ2-7; 10 bases fit TRBD2. Trimming removed 0 bases from V and 4 bases from J; junction bases left unmatched: 3. This CDR3 has 15 residues. Germline CDR1 is SGHVS and CDR2 is FQNEAQ. CDR3: CASSLAASGSYEQYF. The CDR3 DNA follows: TGTGCCAGCAGCTTAGCGGCTAGCGGGAGTTACGAGCAGTACTTC.

V is TRBV27 and J is TRBJ2-7, with D tentatively TRBD2 (6 bases). V lost 6 bases, J lost 0 bases, and 12 bases lay in between. Germline-derived CDR1 and CDR2 are MNHEY and SMNVEV (reference sequence). The CDR3 is 14 amino acids. The CDR3 bases are TGTGCCAGCAGGACGGGGGAGTACTCCTACGAGCAGTACTTC. It codes for CASRTGEYSYEQYF.

The chain couples TRBV10-1 to TRBJ2-2; 10 bases map to TRBD2. Germline CDR1 WNHNN, CDR2 SYGVQD (reference sequence). The CDR3 totals 18 residues. V was pared by 0 bases and J by 4 bases, with 8 bases of the junction left unmatched. The CDR3 DNA reads TGCGCCAGCAGTGAGTCGATTAGCGGGAGGTCGGTCACCGGGGAGCTGTTTTTT. Amino acid sequence: CASSESISGRSVTGELFF.

The chain couples TRBV25-1 to TRBJ1-2; 9 bases are shared with TRBD1. The CDR3 runs to 15 residues. Germline loops: CDR1 MGHDK, CDR2 SYGVNS. J was trimmed by 2 bases and V by 8 bases; bases with no gene match: 9. The CDR3 DNA is TGTGCCAGCGGCCACCGGACAGGGGAGAACTATGGCTACACCTTC. Amino acid sequence: CASGHRTGENYGYTF.

The chain has TRBV6-5 and TRBJ1-3, with 8 nucleotides matching TRBD1. With 6 bases clipped from V and 4 bases from J, the junction kept 5 bases outside the gene matches. This CDR3 has 14 residues. Germline CDR1 and CDR2: MNHEY and SVGAGI. The CDR3 DNA reads TGTGCCAGCAGGCCCAGGGGGCCCGGAAACACCATATATTTT. It is translated as CASRPRGPGNTIYF.

The chain recombines TRBV19 with TRBJ1-5; D is unclear. The germline V gene has CDR1 LNHDA and CDR2 SQIVND (reference sequence). There are 15 residues in the CDR3. V shed 3 bases and J shed 6 bases, with 15 bases lying between them. CDR3 sequence (DNA): TGTGCCAGTAGTATGGCCAGGATCAGTATTCAGCCCCAGCATTTT. It yields the protein CASSMARISIQPQHF.

V usage is TRBV28 and J usage is TRBJ1-5, with a possible D match to TRBD1 (5 bases). The V gene's germline CDR1 is MDHEN and CDR2 SYDVKM. The V gene lost 6 bases and the J gene lost 0 bases, with 24 bases spanning the gap. CDR3 length: 19 amino acids. The DNA of the CDR3 is TGTGCCAGCAGCCGATCCGGGCGGGGCTTCGGCAGTAGCAATCAGCCCCAGCATTTT. This translates into CASSRSGRGFGSSNQPQHF.

The chain carries TRBV29-1 and TRBJ1-1, with 11 bases that match TRBD1. V was clipped by 4 bases and J by 4 bases; unmatched bases: 11. This CDR3 comprises 16 residues. Germline V gene lookup returns CDR1 SQVTM and CDR2 ANQGSEA. The CDR3 coding sequence is TGCAGCGTTGCCCTCCGGTTTGGACAGGGGGCCACTGAAGCTTTCTTT. Translated: CSVALRFGQGATEAFF.

The CDR3, as DNA: TGTGCCAGCAGCTTCTGGGGCCCCCAAGAGACCCAGTACTTC. Protein sequence: CASSFWGPQETQYF. The chain employs TRBV5-4 and TRBJ2-5; D may be TRBD1 (5 bases). CDR3 length: 14 residues. Germline V gene lookup returns CDR1 SGHNT and CDR2 YYREEE (reference sequence). The germline V and J ends were trimmed by 2 bases and 1 base, with 9 bases remaining between them.

The chain combines TRBV29-1 with TRBJ2-3; D might be TRBD1 (5 bases). The V and J ends lost 0 bases and 2 bases respectively, with 12 bases between them. The CDR3 is made up of 15 amino acids. Germline-derived CDR1 and CDR2 are SQVTM and ANQGSEA. CDR3 in amino acids: CSVEDLQGNTDTQYF. The CDR3 nucleotides are TGCAGCGTTGAAGATCTCCAGGGCAACACAGATACGCAGTATTTT.

The V and J genes are TRBV2 and TRBJ1-4; D gene uncertain. Germline assignment: CDR1 SNHLY and CDR2 FYNNEI. The CDR3 covers 14 residues. Trimming left V 7 bases short and J 0 bases short, with 9 bases between. The CDR3 here is CASMAGTTNEKLFF. CDR3 nucleotides: TGTGCCAGCATGGCGGGTACAACTAATGAAAAACTGTTTTTT.

This chain uses TRBV12-3 or TRBV12-4 with TRBJ2-7; TRBD1 matches at 10 bases. This CDR3 region has 13 residues. V lost 10 bases, J lost 4 bases, and 7 bases stayed unmatched. In DNA form, the CDR3 reads TGTGCCACCGGACGGGGACAGGGGTACGAGCAGTACTTC. This sequence encodes CATGRGQGYEQYF.

As DNA, the CDR3 is TGTGCCAGCAGCACCGGGACAGGGACTCAAGAGACCCAGTACTTC. It codes for CASSTGTGTQETQYF. J is TRBJ2-5 and V is TRBV6-2 or TRBV6-3; 9 bases line up with TRBD1. The CDR3 is 15 residues long. Unmatched junction bases numbered 7, after V lost 6 bases and J lost 2 bases. The V gene's germline CDR1 is MNHEY and CDR2 SVGEGT.

This clone was found once. The chain uses TRBV6-4 and TRBJ2-7, with D perhaps matching TRBD2 (6 bases). Per the germline V gene, CDR1 is MRHNA and CDR2 is SNTAGT. The V end lost 5 bases, the J end lost 0 bases, and 17 bases lay between the germline ends. The CDR3 extends over 16 amino acids. CDR3 bases: TGTGCCAGCAGTCCTTCCGGGACTGGGCCCTCCTACGAGCAGTACTTC. Protein: CASSPSGTGPSYEQYF.

This chain joins TRBV5-1 and TRBJ1-5, with 8 bases identical to TRBD1. The CDR3 covers 18 residues. CDR1 SGHRS and CDR2 YFSETQ come from the germline V gene. Unmatched junction bases numbered 14, after V lost 0 bases and J lost 6 bases. The CDR3 protein is CASSLEVRTGIRVQPQHF. CDR3 DNA sequence: TGCGCCAGCAGCTTGGAGGTAAGGACAGGGATCCGCGTTCAGCCCCAGCATTTT.

This clone has a handful of counts. This chain connects TRBV18 to TRBJ1-6, with 8 positions matching TRBD1. Germline lookup yields CDR1 KGHSH and CDR2 LQKENI. Unmatched junction bases numbered 13, after V lost 4 bases and J lost 11 bases. This CDR3 is 16 amino acids long. CDR3 region: CASSLLPDRVATPLHF. The CDR3 nucleotides read TGTGCCAGCTCACTATTACCGGACAGGGTGGCGACACCCCTCCACTTT.

The chain joins TRBV30 to TRBJ1-2; TRBD1 is a possible D gene (6 bases). V was cut by 1 base and J by 0 bases, with 6 bases left in between. The CDR3 totals 13 residues. Germline lookup yields CDR1 GTSNPN and CDR2 SVGIG (reference sequence). The DNA of the CDR3 is TGTGCCTGGAGTGGACAGGCTAACTATGGCTACACCTTC. This translates into CAWSGQANYGYTF. The variable domain in full, completed from reference TRBV30 and TRBJ1-2, reads SQTIHQWPATLVQPVGSPLSLECTVEGTSNPNLYWYRQAAGRGLQLLFYSVGIGQISSEVPQNLSASRPQDRQFILSSKKLLLSDSGFYLCAWSGQANYGYTFGSGTRLTVV.

The chain couples TRBV19 to TRBJ1-2, with D perhaps matching TRBD1 (5 bases). The CDR3 is 16 amino acids. CDR1 LNHDA and CDR2 SQIVND come from the germline V gene (reference sequence). Trimming cost V 6 bases and J 4 bases, with 21 bases left between them. CDR3 amino acids: CASSDPGRAGTYGYTF. For the CDR3, the DNA is TGTGCCAGTAGCGACCCGGGGAGGGCAGGGACCTATGGCTACACCTTC.

CDR3 in amino acids: CASRPQGSNQPQHF. For the CDR3, the DNA is TGTGCCAGTCGGCCGCAGGGATCTAATCAGCCCCAGCATTTT. The rearrangement links TRBV19 to TRBJ1-5; tentatively, D is TRBD1 (5 bases). With 8 bases removed from V and 4 bases from J, the gap between germline ends came to 15 bases. The CDR3 sequence is 14 residues long. CDR1 is LNHDA and CDR2 is SQIVND in the germline V gene (reference sequence).

V is TRBV7-3 and J is TRBJ1-5; D gene ambiguous. V was clipped by 2 bases and J by 1 base, with 12 bases between them. Germline V gene data show CDR1 as SGHTA and CDR2 as FQGTGA. The CDR3 runs 16 residues. The chain's CDR3 is CASSLEEGLSNQPQHF. CDR3 bases: TGTGCCAGCAGCTTAGAAGAGGGCCTAAGCAATCAGCCCCAGCATTTT.

The rearrangement joins TRBV11-3 to TRBJ2-7, with TRBD1 as a possible D gene (6 bases). CDR3 size: 14 residues. Looked up from germline, CDR1 is SGHNT and CDR2 is YENEEA. The V gene lost 5 bases and the J gene lost 3 bases, with 14 bases spanning the gap. This CDR3 is CASSPGARDYEQYF. The CDR3 region has the DNA TGTGCCAGCAGCCCAGGGGCGCGAGACTACGAGCAGTACTTC.